Listed here are 15 T cell receptor beta chains from one sample, sequenced in a study of blood T cell repertoires in COVID-19. Only in-frame clones appear in the TCRdb table, and some are missing; sequencing was by immunoSEQ multiplex PCR. The table has approximately 240,000 clones, about 90% seen once. The specimen sequenced was PBMCs or T cells enriched from blood (not recorded which). These receptors were obtained from a young woman with acute COVID-19.

J is TRBJ2-3 and V is TRBV19; 9 bases are a match to TRBD2. The CDR3 has 15 amino acids. With V trimmed by 10 bases and J by 2 bases, 10 bases remained unmatched. Germline V CDR1 and CDR2: LNHDA, SQIVND (reference sequence). This CDR3 is CATTPTSGITDTQYF. CDR3 in DNA: TGTGCCACCACGCCGACTAGCGGTATCACAGATACGCAGTATTTT.

The V gene is TRBV28, the J gene TRBJ2-3, with 9 bases identical to TRBD2. This CDR3 spans 18 amino acids. Germline CDR1 reads MDHEN; CDR2 reads SYDVKM. The junction had 12 bases not matched to a gene; V was cut back by 5 bases and J by 0 bases. CDR3 sequence (DNA): TGTGCCAGCAGTGAAAGAAACATAGCGGGAGACAGCACAGATACGCAGTATTTT. As protein: CASSERNIAGDSTDTQYF.

This chain joins TRBV5-5 and TRBJ2-4, with 7 bases identical to TRBD1. Trimming at V came to 4 bases and at J to 4 bases, leaving 8 bases not matched to a gene. The CDR3 is 15 residues long. CDR1 and CDR2 from the germline V gene are SGHKS and YYEKEE (reference sequence). The CDR3 bases are TGTGCCAGCAGCCCCATCGACAGGGAAAAAAACATTCAGTACTTC. Translated: CASSPIDREKNIQYF.

The CDR3 sequence is CASSTTGLGQPQHF. The CDR3 nucleotides are TGTGCCAGCTCAACTACAGGTTTAGGTCAGCCCCAGCATTTT. V and J are TRBV18 and TRBJ1-5; weak D call: TRBD1 (5 bases). CDR1 and CDR2 (germline): KGHSH, LQKENI. The V end lost 5 bases, the J end lost 6 bases, and 14 bases lay between the germline ends. The CDR3 totals 14 residues.

Note on this clone: The DNA is left out, because the CDR3 cannot be placed on it with certainty; the CDR3 is given as TCRdb lists it. This rearrangement joins TRBV21-1 to TRBJ1-3. TRBV21-1 is a listed pseudogene. The CDR3 length equals 15 residues, ends included. CDR3: CASSPIWGAGNTIYF.

The V and J genes are TRBV2 and TRBJ2-1, with D possibly matching TRBD2 (5 bases). V was trimmed by 5 bases and J by 2 bases, leaving 7 bases between them. Germline V gene lookup returns CDR1 SNHLY and CDR2 FYNNEI. CDR3 length: 13 amino acids. The CDR3 sequence: CASSTGTYNEQFF. The DNA of the CDR3 is TGTGCCAGCAGTACCGGGACCTACAATGAGCAGTTCTTC.

The rearrangement links TRBV12-5 to TRBJ2-7, with a possible D match to TRBD1 (6 bases). The CDR3 has 17 amino acids. The V end was cut by 1 base, the J end by 3 bases, with 19 bases between. Germline lookup yields CDR1 LGHNT and CDR2 FRNRAP. The CDR3 DNA reads as TGTGCTAGTGGTTTGGGACAAGGGGACATAGGAGTCTACGAGCAGTACTTC. It is translated as CASGLGQGDIGVYEQYF.

CDR3 loop: CASRGGGAGGELFF. The CDR3 DNA sequence: TGTGCCAGCAGGGGAGGGGGGGCCGGCGGGGAGCTGTTTTTT. The rearrangement uses TRBV2 and TRBJ2-2; tentative D call: TRBD2 (7 bases). The V end lost 6 bases, the J end lost 7 bases, and 15 bases lay between the germline ends. CDR1 is SNHLY, CDR2 FYNNEI, per germline. This CDR3 spans 14 amino acids. The complete variable domain, with remaining parts taken from reference TRBV2 and TRBJ2-2, reads EPEVTQTPSHQVTQMGQEVILRCVPISNHLYFYWYRQILGQKVEFLVSFYNNEISEKSEIFDDQFSVERPDGSNFTLKIRSTKLEDSAMYFCASRGGGAGGELFFGEGSRLTVL.

This clone came up many times. The chain carries TRBV7-6 and TRBJ2-1; 7 bases line up with TRBD2. J lost 7 bases, V lost 5 bases, and 14 bases had no gene match. The germline CDR1 and CDR2 sequences are SGHVS and FNYEAQ. The CDR3 spans 16 residues. CDR3 DNA sequence: TGTGCCAGCAGCCAACGACCAAGCGGGGTTCCTAATGAGCAGTTCTTC. It specifies CASSQRPSGVPNEQFF.

Remarks on this clone: This CDR3 is also generated by other DNA sequences in the sample. The chain recombines TRBV19 with TRBJ1-5; perhaps TRBD1 as D (5 bases). The CDR3 runs 15 residues. The germline gives CDR1 LNHDA, CDR2 SQIVND (reference sequence). Trimming pared 1 base from V and 2 bases from J, leaving 9 bases between. The CDR3 region is CASSIGQGGNQPQHF. CDR3 sequence (DNA): TGTGCCAGTAGTATAGGCCAGGGCGGCAATCAGCCCCAGCATTTT. Combining the CDR3 with reference TRBV19 and TRBJ1-5 gives the whole variable domain DGGITQSPKYLFRKEGQNVTLSCEQNLNHDAMYWYRQDPGQGLRLIYYSQIVNDFQKGDIAEGYSVSREKKESFPLTVTSAQKNPTAFYLCASSIGQGGNQPQHFGDGTRLSIL.

The J gene is TRBJ2-3, the V gene TRBV7-3; no clear D gene. This CDR3 spans 13 amino acids. With 3 bases removed from V and 4 bases from J, the gap between germline ends came to 8 bases. Germline CDR1 reads SGHTA; CDR2 reads FQGTGA. CDR3 nucleotide sequence: TGTGCCAGCAGCTTGGGCCACGCAGATACGCAGTATTTT. Amino acid sequence: CASSLGHADTQYF.

The V call is TRBV7-9, the J call TRBJ1-2, with unresolved D. The V gene lost 5 bases and the J gene lost 3 bases, with 7 bases spanning the gap. Germline CDR1 and CDR2: SEHNR and FQNEAQ (reference sequence). This CDR3 contains 12 residues. CDR3 nucleotides: TGTGCCAGCAGCCCCCTCGACTATGGCTACACCTTC. Encoded protein: CASSPLDYGYTF.

The chain carries TRBV2 and TRBJ1-1, with TRBD1 matching 7 bases. The V segment lost 5 bases and the J segment 1 base; nucleotides outside the gene matches: 10. Germline V CDR1 and CDR2: SNHLY, FYNNEI. The CDR3 is 16 amino acids. CDR3 in DNA: TGTGCCAGCAGTACAGGGGCTCGAATTCGGAACACTGAAGCTTTCTTT. This codes for CASSTGARIRNTEAFF.

This sequence joins TRBV5-1 and TRBJ2-1, with 10 bases lining up with TRBD2. This CDR3 has 13 amino acids. Germline V gene sequence: CDR1 SGHRS, CDR2 YFSETQ. V was pared by 5 bases and J by 9 bases, with 5 bases of the junction left unmatched. The CDR3 region has the DNA TGCGCCAGCAGTCTAGCGGGAGCCGGTGAGCAGTTCTTC. The encoded protein is CASSLAGAGEQFF.

CDR3 sequence reads: CASSEHRGTYEQYF. The CDR3 DNA reads as TGTGCCAGCAGTGAACACAGGGGCACCTACGAGCAGTACTTC. This chain joins TRBV6-1 and TRBJ2-7; TRBD1 matches at 7 bases. V shed 2 bases, J shed 2 bases, and the junction held 3 bases outside the gene matches. Germline V gene data show CDR1 as MNHNS and CDR2 as SASEGT. There are 14 residues in the CDR3.